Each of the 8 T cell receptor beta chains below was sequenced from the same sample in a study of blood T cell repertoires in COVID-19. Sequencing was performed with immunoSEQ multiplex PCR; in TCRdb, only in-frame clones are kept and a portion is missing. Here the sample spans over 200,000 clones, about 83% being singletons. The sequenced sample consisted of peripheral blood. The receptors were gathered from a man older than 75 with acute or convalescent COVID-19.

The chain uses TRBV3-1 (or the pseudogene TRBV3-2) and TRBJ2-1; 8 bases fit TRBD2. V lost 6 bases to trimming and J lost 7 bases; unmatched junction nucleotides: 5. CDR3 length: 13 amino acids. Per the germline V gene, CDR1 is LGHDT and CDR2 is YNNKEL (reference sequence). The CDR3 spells CASSRRGGNEQFF. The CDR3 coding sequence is TGTGCCAGCAGTCGCCGGGGGGGTAATGAGCAGTTCTTC.

The CDR3 DNA is TGTGCCAGTAGCACCGGGACTAGCGGACCCTACGAGCAGTACTTC. It is translated as CASSTGTSGPYEQYF. The chain recombines TRBV19 with TRBJ2-7; 11 bases fit TRBD2. The ends lost 6 bases at V and 2 bases at J; junction bases unmatched: 6. Germline V gene lookup returns CDR1 LNHDA and CDR2 SQIVND (reference sequence). The CDR3 runs to 15 residues. Full variable domain (remainder filled in from reference TRBV19 and TRBJ2-7): DGGITQSPKYLFRKEGQNVTLSCEQNLNHDAMYWYRQDPGQGLRLIYYSQIVNDFQKGDIAEGYSVSREKKESFPLTVTSAQKNPTAFYLCASSTGTSGPYEQYFGPGTRLTVT.

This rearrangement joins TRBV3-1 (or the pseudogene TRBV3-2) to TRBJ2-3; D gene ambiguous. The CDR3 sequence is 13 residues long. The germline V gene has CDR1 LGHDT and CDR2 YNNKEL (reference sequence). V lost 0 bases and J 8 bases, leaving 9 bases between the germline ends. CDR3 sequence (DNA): TGTGCCAGCAGCCAAGACCCGGAGACTACGCAGTATTTT. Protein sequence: CASSQDPETTQYF.

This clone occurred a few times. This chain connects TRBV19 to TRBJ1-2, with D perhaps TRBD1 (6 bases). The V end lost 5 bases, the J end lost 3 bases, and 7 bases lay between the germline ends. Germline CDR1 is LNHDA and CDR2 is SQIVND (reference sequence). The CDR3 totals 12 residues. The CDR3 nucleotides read TGTGCCAGTAGTCACAGGGACTATGGCTACACCTTC. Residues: CASSHRDYGYTF.

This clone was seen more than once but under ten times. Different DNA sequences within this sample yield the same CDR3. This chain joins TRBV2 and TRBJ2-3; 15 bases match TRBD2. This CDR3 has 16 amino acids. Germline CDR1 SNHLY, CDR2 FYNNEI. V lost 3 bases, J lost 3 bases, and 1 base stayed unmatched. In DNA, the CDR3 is TGTGCCAGCAGTGACGGACTAGCGGGAGGGACAGATACGCAGTATTTT. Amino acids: CASSDGLAGGTDTQYF.

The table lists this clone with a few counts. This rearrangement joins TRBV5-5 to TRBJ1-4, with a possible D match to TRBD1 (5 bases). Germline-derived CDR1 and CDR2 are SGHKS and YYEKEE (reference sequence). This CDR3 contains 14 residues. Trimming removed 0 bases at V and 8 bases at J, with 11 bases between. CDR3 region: CASSLDPGNEKLFF. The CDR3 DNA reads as TGTGCCAGCAGCTTGGATCCAGGGAACGAAAAACTGTTTTTT.

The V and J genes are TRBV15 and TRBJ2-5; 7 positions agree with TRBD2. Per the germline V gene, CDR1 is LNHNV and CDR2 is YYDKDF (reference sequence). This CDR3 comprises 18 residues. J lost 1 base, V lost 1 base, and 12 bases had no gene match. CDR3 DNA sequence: TGTGCCACCAGCAGAGTAAGGGGCGGGGGATCCTTCCAAGAGACCCAGTACTTC. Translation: CATSRVRGGGSFQETQYF. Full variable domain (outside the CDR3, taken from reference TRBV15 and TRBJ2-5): DAMVIQNPRYQVTQFGKPVTLSCSQTLNHNVMYWYQQKSSQAPKLLFHYYDKDFNNEADTPDNFQSRRPNTSFCFLDIRSPGLGDTAMYLCATSRVRGGGSFQETQYFGPGTRLLVL.

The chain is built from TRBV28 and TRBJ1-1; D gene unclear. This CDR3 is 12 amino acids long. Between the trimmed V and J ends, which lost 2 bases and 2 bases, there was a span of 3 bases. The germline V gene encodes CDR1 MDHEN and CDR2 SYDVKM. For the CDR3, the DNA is TGTGCCAGCAGTTTAGGCAACACTGAAGCTTTCTTT. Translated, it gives CASSLGNTEAFF.